The rows below give T cell receptor beta chains drawn from one sample of a study of T cell repertoires in cytomegalovirus infection. MiXCR, applied by TCRdb to the reads, yields one record per CDR3 protein. The sample consists of some 280,000 distinct CDR3 sequences, roughly 13% of them appearing once. Sequenced sample: PBMCs. Receptors originate from a human donor in good health (CMV status not recorded). Some clones in this sample may be carry-over from other donors' samples. Both conserved end residues are part of each CDR3. Each record gives: CDR3 protein, CDR3 DNA, V gene, D gene, J gene, clone size. D genes are given only for firm matches. Size values are once, few and many counts, or a class for expanded clones, and some rows have none.

CDR3aa: CSARVGQYYEQYF
CDR3nt: TGCAGTGCTAGAGTTGGACAGTACTACGAGCAGTACTTC
v_gene: TRBV20-1
d_gene: -
j_gene: TRBJ2-7
abundance: few

CDR3aa: CASTGHNQPQHF
CDR3nt: TGTGCCAGCACGGGACACAATCAGCCCCAGCATTTT
v_gene: TRBV2
d_gene: -
j_gene: TRBJ1-5
abundance: few

CDR3aa: CASSPGSLSGANVLTF
CDR3nt: TGCGCCAGCAGCCCGGGCAGCCTCTCTGGGGCCAACGTCCTGACTTTC
v_gene: TRBV5-1
d_gene: -
j_gene: TRBJ2-6
abundance: -

CDR3aa: CASSGGPEAFF
CDR3nt: TGTGCCAGCAGTGGCGGGCCTGAAGCTTTCTTT
v_gene: TRBV25-1
d_gene: -
j_gene: TRBJ1-1
abundance: few

CDR3aa: CASSLAGTEQFF
CDR3nt: TGTGCCAGCAGCTTAGCGGGAACTGAGCAGTTCTTC
v_gene: TRBV7-2
d_gene: -
j_gene: TRBJ2-1
abundance: many

CDR3aa: CASSSRSGDRAYNEQFF
CDR3nt: TGTGCCAGCAGCTCCCGCTCCGGAGACAGGGCCTACAATGAGCAGTTCTTC
v_gene: TRBV12-3/TRBV12-4
d_gene: TRBD1
j_gene: TRBJ2-1
abundance: many

CDR3aa: CSAVGFQETQYF
CDR3nt: TGCAGCGCAGTAGGGTTTCAAGAGACCCAGTACTTC
v_gene: TRBV29-1
d_gene: -
j_gene: TRBJ2-5
abundance: few

CDR3aa: CASSLDSGPGELFF
CDR3nt: TGTGCCAGCAGCTTAGACAGCGGGCCCGGGGAGCTGTTTTTT
v_gene: TRBV7-2
d_gene: -
j_gene: TRBJ2-2
abundance: many

CDR3aa: CASSFNVGGQTNEKLFF
CDR3nt: TGTGCCAGCAGTTTTAATGTGGGTGGGCAGACTAATGAAAAACTGTTTTTT
v_gene: TRBV12-3/TRBV12-4
d_gene: -
j_gene: TRBJ1-4
abundance: -

CDR3aa: CASTDGRTNYGYTF
CDR3nt: TGTGCCAGTACCGATGGCAGGACTAACTATGGCTACACCTTC
v_gene: TRBV19
d_gene: -
j_gene: TRBJ1-2
abundance: many

CDR3aa: CASSLKAVGTEAFF
CDR3nt: TGTGCCAGCAGCTTAAAGGCCGTGGGTACTGAAGCTTTCTTT
v_gene: TRBV7-2
d_gene: -
j_gene: TRBJ1-1
abundance: many

CDR3aa: CAINGDSGTDTQYF
CDR3nt: TGTGCCATCAATGGAGATAGCGGCACAGATACGCAGTATTTT
v_gene: TRBV10-3
d_gene: -
j_gene: TRBJ2-3
abundance: many

CDR3aa: CASTKTGQGETQYF
CDR3nt: TGTGCCAGCACCAAGACCGGACAGGGGGAGACCCAGTACTTC
v_gene: TRBV6-1
d_gene: TRBD1
j_gene: TRBJ2-5
abundance: many

CDR3aa: CASTRDGQFNQPQHF
CDR3nt: TGTGCCAGCACCAGGGATGGCCAATTCAATCAGCCCCAGCATTTT
v_gene: TRBV9
d_gene: -
j_gene: TRBJ1-5
abundance: -

CDR3aa: CAIKTGPMNTEAFF
CDR3nt: TGTGCCATCAAGACCGGACCGATGAACACTGAGGCTTTCTTT
v_gene: TRBV10-3
d_gene: -
j_gene: TRBJ1-1
abundance: few

CDR3aa: CASSFGAYNEQFF
CDR3nt: TGTGCCAGCAGTTTTGGGGCTTACAATGAGCAGTTCTTC
v_gene: TRBV28
d_gene: -
j_gene: TRBJ2-1
abundance: many

CDR3aa: CASSLSVVARGEFF
CDR3nt: TGCGCCAGCAGCCTGTCCGTTGTGGCTAGGGGGGAGTTCTTC
v_gene: TRBV5-1
d_gene: -
j_gene: TRBJ2-1
abundance: -

CDR3aa: CASNAGANTEAFF
CDR3nt: TGTGCCAGTAACGCAGGGGCGAACACTGAAGCTTTCTTT
v_gene: TRBV19
d_gene: -
j_gene: TRBJ1-1
abundance: few

CDR3aa: CASSLSRINYGYTF
CDR3nt: TGTGCCAGCAGCTTATCTCGGATTAACTATGGCTACACCTTC
v_gene: TRBV7-2
d_gene: -
j_gene: TRBJ1-2
abundance: -

CDR3aa: CASSLPGSEQFF
CDR3nt: TGTGCCAGCAGCCTCCCGGGGAGTGAGCAGTTCTTC
v_gene: TRBV7-6
d_gene: -
j_gene: TRBJ2-1
abundance: few

CDR3aa: CASSLTTGKGQPQHF
CDR3nt: TGTGCCAGCAGCTTAACGACAGGGAAGGGCCAGCCCCAGCATTTT
v_gene: TRBV7-2
d_gene: TRBD1
j_gene: TRBJ1-5
abundance: many

CDR3aa: CASSLRDRLYNEQFF
CDR3nt: TGTGCCAGCAGTCTCCGGGACAGACTTTACAATGAGCAGTTCTTC
v_gene: TRBV7-2
d_gene: TRBD1
j_gene: TRBJ2-1
abundance: many

CDR3aa: CASSQDGGNTEAFF
CDR3nt: TGCGCCAGCAGCCAAGATGGTGGGAACACTGAAGCTTTCTTT
v_gene: TRBV4-1
d_gene: -
j_gene: TRBJ1-1
abundance: many

CDR3aa: CSLSVGALSSLPDTQYF
CDR3nt: TGCAGCCTTTCAGTCGGAGCCCTTTCAAGCCTCCCAGATACGCAGTATTTT
v_gene: TRBV20-1
d_gene: -
j_gene: TRBJ2-3
abundance: few

CDR3aa: CASSPRAHTEAFF
CDR3nt: TGTGCCAGCAGCCCCCGGGCGCACACTGAAGCTTTCTTT
v_gene: TRBV7-9
d_gene: -
j_gene: TRBJ1-1
abundance: many

CDR3aa: CASSPRDIMNTEAFF
CDR3nt: TGCGCCAGCAGCCCCAGAGACATAATGAACACTGAAGCTTTCTTT
v_gene: TRBV5-1
d_gene: -
j_gene: TRBJ1-1
abundance: few